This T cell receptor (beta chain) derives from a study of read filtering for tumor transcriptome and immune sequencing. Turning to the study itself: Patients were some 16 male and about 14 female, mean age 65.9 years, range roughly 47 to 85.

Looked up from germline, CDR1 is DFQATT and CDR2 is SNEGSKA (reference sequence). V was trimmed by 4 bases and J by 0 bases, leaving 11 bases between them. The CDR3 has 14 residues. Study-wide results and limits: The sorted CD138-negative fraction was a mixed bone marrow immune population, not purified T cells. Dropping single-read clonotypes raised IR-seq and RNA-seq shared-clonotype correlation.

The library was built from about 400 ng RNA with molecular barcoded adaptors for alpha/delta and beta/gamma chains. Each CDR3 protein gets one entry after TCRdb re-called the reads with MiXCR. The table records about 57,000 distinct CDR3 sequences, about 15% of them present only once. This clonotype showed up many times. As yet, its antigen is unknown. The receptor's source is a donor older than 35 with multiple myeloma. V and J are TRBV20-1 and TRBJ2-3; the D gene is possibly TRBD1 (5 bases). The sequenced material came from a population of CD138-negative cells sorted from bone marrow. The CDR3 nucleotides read TGCAGTGCTAAGCCAGGGATGAGCACAGATACGCAGTATTTT. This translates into CSAKPGMSTDTQYF.